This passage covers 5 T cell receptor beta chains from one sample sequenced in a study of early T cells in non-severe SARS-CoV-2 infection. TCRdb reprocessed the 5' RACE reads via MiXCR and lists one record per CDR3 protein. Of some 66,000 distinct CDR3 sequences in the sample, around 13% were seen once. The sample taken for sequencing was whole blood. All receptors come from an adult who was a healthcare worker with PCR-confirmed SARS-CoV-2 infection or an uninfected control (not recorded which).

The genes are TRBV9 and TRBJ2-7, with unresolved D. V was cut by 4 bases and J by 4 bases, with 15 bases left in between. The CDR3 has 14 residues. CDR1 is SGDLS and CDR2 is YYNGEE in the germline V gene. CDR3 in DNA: TGTGCCAGCAGCCCCCGCCCCTCGGGTTACGAGCAGTACTTC. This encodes CASSPRPSGYEQYF.

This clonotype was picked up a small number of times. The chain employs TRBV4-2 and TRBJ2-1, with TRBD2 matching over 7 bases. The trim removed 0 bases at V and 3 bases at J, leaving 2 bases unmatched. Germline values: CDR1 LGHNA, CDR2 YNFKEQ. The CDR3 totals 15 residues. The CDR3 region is CASSQERGVYNEQFF. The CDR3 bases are TGTGCCAGCAGCCAAGAACGGGGGGTCTACAATGAGCAGTTCTTC.

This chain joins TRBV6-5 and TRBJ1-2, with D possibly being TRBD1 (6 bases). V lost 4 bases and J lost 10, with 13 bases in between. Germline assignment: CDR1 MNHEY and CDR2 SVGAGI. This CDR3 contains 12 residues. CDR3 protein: CASSSRNRDYTF. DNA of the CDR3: TGTGCCAGCAGTTCCCGGAACAGGGACTACACCTTC.

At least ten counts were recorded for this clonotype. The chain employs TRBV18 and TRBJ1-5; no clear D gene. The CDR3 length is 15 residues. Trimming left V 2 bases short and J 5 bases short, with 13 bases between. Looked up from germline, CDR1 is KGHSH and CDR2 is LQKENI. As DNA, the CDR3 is TGTGCCAGCTCACCAGGGGTGTCCGGCTATCAGCCCCAGCATTTT. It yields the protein CASSPGVSGYQPQHF.

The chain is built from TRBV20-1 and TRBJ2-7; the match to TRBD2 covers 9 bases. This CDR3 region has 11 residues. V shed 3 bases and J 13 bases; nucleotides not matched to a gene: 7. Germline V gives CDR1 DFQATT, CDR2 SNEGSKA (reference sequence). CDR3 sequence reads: CSASFGGGGYF. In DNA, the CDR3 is TGCAGTGCTAGCTTCGGCGGGGGGGGTTACTTC.